Below are 17 T cell receptor beta chains sequenced from a single sample in a study of OX40 agonist ivuxolimab in advanced cancers. Clones were read by immunoSEQ multiplex PCR, and TCRdb kept only the in-frame ones, dropping some. The table has approximately 57,000 clones, about 81% seen once; the top ten hold roughly 0.68%. Material: CD4+ or CD8+ T cells sorted from blood, obtained in a trial of the OX40 agonist ivuxolimab. The source is an adult with an advanced solid tumor such as melanoma, head and neck, liver or kidney cancer.

The chain employs TRBV11-3 and TRBJ2-7, with D unclear. The ends were cut back, 1 base at V and 0 bases at J, with 10 bases in the middle. Germline loops: CDR1 SGHNT, CDR2 YENEEA. The CDR3 has 15 amino acids. The chain's CDR3 is CASSLGPGSSYEQYF. The CDR3 nucleotides are TGTGCCAGCAGCTTAGGTCCAGGCAGCTCCTACGAGCAGTACTTC.

The V and J genes are TRBV19 and TRBJ2-2, with a possible D match to TRBD1 (5 bases). Germline CDR1 LNHDA, CDR2 SQIVND (reference sequence). The CDR3 runs to 14 residues. The ends were cut back, 11 bases at V and 2 bases at J, with 15 bases in the middle. CDR3 bases: TGTGCCTGTCACAACAGGCCTAACACCGGGGAGCTGTTTTTT. It encodes CACHNRPNTGELFF. The variable domain in full, completed from reference TRBV19 and TRBJ2-2, reads DGGITQSPKYLFRKEGQNVTLSCEQNLNHDAMYWYRQDPGQGLRLIYYSQIVNDFQKGDIAEGYSVSREKKESFPLTVTSAQKNPTAFYLCACHNRPNTGELFFGEGSRLTVL.

This chain connects TRBV19 to TRBJ1-5; TRBD1 aligns across 9 bases. CDR3 length: 14 residues. The V gene's germline CDR1 is LNHDA and CDR2 SQIVND (reference sequence). The V and J ends lost 8 bases and 11 bases, in that order; junction bases with no gene match: 13. The CDR3 DNA sequence: TGTGCCAGTTCTCGTCGGGACAGGGACAGTGCCCAGCATTTT. It is translated as CASSRRDRDSAQHF.

J is TRBJ2-2 and V is TRBV11-2; TRBD2 matches 12 bases. The CDR3 covers 14 residues. Trimming at V came to 4 bases and at J to 8 bases, leaving 2 bases not matched to a gene. Germline CDR1 is SGHAT and CDR2 is FQNNGV. The CDR3 DNA sequence: TGTGCCAGCAGCTCCGGACTAGCGGGGGGGGAGCTGTTTTTT. Translating gives CASSSGLAGGELFF.

The CDR3 DNA sequence: TGTGCCAGCAGCCCTTTTGTTGAGCAGTTCTTC. Its protein product is CASSPFVEQFF. This chain uses TRBV7-9 with TRBJ2-1; D gene ambiguous. The germline CDR1 and CDR2 sequences are SEHNR and FQNEAQ (reference sequence). CDR3 size: 11 residues. V lost 5 bases and J lost 9, with 8 bases in between.

This clone was counted a few times. The chain recombines TRBV7-9 with TRBJ1-5; no clear D gene. Between the trimmed V and J ends, which lost 1 base and 0 bases, there was a span of 10 bases. Looked up from germline, CDR1 is SEHNR and CDR2 is FQNEAQ (reference sequence). This CDR3 comprises 16 residues. CDR3 sequence reads: CASSLEGSYSNQPQHF. The DNA of the CDR3 is TGTGCCAGCAGCTTAGAAGGCTCCTATAGCAATCAGCCCCAGCATTTT. Full variable domain (rest looked up from reference TRBV7-9 and TRBJ1-5): DTGVSQNPRHKITKRGQNVTFRCDPISEHNRLYWYRQTLGQGPEFLTYFQNEAQLEKSRLLSDRFSAERPKGSFSTLEIQRTEQGDSAMYLCASSLEGSYSNQPQHFGDGTRLSIL.

This clone was recorded once. The J gene is TRBJ1-1, the V gene TRBV9; D call uncertain. Trimming cost V 4 bases and J 0 bases, with 7 bases left between them. Germline loops: CDR1 SGDLS, CDR2 YYNGEE. The CDR3 runs to 13 residues. CDR3 DNA sequence: TGTGCCAGCAGCTTCACAGTGAACACTGAAGCTTTCTTT. It is translated as CASSFTVNTEAFF.

The genes are TRBV5-1 and TRBJ2-6; D gene uncertain. The CDR3 runs 15 residues. Between the trimmed V and J ends, which lost 4 bases and 0 bases, there was a span of 8 bases. Germline V gene lookup returns CDR1 SGHRS and CDR2 YFSETQ. CDR3 sequence reads: CASSPTTSGANVLTF. CDR3 nucleotides: TGCGCCAGCAGCCCCACCACCTCTGGGGCCAACGTCCTGACTTTC.

In this sample, this clone turned up a few times. The rearrangement uses TRBV6-5 and TRBJ1-1, with 7 bases matching TRBD1. V shed 7 bases and J 2 bases; nucleotides not matched to a gene: 7. CDR1 MNHEY and CDR2 SVGAGI come from the germline V gene. The length of the CDR3 is 14 residues. In DNA, the CDR3 is TGTGCCAGCAAGAAACAGGGGACCAACACTGAAGCTTTCTTT. Encoded protein: CASKKQGTNTEAFF.

This clone has a single count. J is TRBJ2-3 and V is TRBV7-2; D gene ambiguous. CDR3 length equals 15 residues. The germline CDR1 and CDR2 sequences are SGHTA and FQGNSA. V lost 4 bases and J 5 bases, leaving 16 bases between the germline ends. DNA of the CDR3: TGTGCCAGCAGCTCCCTACCGATACCAGGAGATACGCAGTATTTT. Translated: CASSSLPIPGDTQYF.

The chain combines TRBV28 with TRBJ1-3, with D possibly TRBD1 on 5 matching bases. V lost 7 bases to trimming and J lost 0 bases, with 10 bases between them. The V gene's germline CDR1 is MDHEN and CDR2 SYDVKM. The CDR3 contains 14 residues. DNA for the CDR3: TGTGCCAGCATCAGGGACGGCTCTGGAAACACCATATATTTT. Residues: CASIRDGSGNTIYF.

This clone has only one observation. The V gene is TRBV6-5, the J gene TRBJ1-2, with unresolved D. CDR1 is MNHEY, CDR2 SVGAGI, per germline. Between the trimmed V and J ends, which lost 0 bases and 5 bases, there was a span of 7 bases. The CDR3 is made up of 13 amino acids. CDR3 residues: CASSYSWDYGYTF. As DNA, the CDR3 is TGTGCCAGCAGTTACTCATGGGATTATGGCTACACCTTC.

This clone was picked up one time. The chain couples TRBV5-8 to TRBJ2-6; perhaps D is TRBD1 or TRBD2 (5 bases each). The length of the CDR3 is 19 residues. Trimming took off 3 bases at V and 3 bases at J, with 22 bases between the two ends. The germline V gene has CDR1 SGHTS and CDR2 YDEGEE. The CDR3 reads CASSYNRDGLGYGANVLTF. CDR3 in DNA: TGTGCCAGCAGCTACAACCGGGACGGCCTCGGGTATGGGGCCAACGTCCTGACTTTC.

In this sample, this clone is medium-sized (0.01 to 0.1%). The V call is TRBV6-1, the J call TRBJ2-5, with 14 bases fitting TRBD2. The J segment lost 5 bases and the V segment lost 8 bases, leaving 4 bases of the junction unmatched. The CDR3 runs to 14 residues. Germline CDR1 MNHNS, CDR2 SASEGT. CDR3 nucleotides: TGTGCCAGCGAGACTAGCGGGGGGGCGGAGACCCAGTACTTC. This sequence encodes CASETSGGAETQYF.

The chain uses TRBV19 and TRBJ2-1, with D uncertain. The CDR3 is 12 residues long. Looked up from germline, CDR1 is LNHDA and CDR2 is SQIVND (reference sequence). Trimming cost V 3 bases and J 9 bases, with 9 bases left between them. The CDR3, as DNA: TGTGCCAGTAGTATTTTGGTGGGTGAGCAGTTCTTC. Its protein is CASSILVGEQFF.

Regarding this clone: At one of its ends the junction is not consistent with the germline gene, which may arise from a read error. J is TRBJ1-3 and V is TRBV5-4; D is unclear. Germline values: CDR1 SGHNT, CDR2 YYREEE (reference sequence). This CDR3 is 14 amino acids long. This CDR3 reads CASTLGITGNTIYF. CDR3 sequence (DNA): TGTGCCAGCACCTTGGGGATTACAGGAAACACCATATATTTT.

The CDR3 DNA is TGTGCCTCTACCCCGGGACGATGGGGTCCAGATACGCAGTATTTT. Protein product: CASTPGRWGPDTQYF. V is TRBV19 and J is TRBJ2-3, with D perhaps matching TRBD1 or TRBD2 (5 bases each). Germline V gene data show CDR1 as LNHDA and CDR2 as SQIVND (reference sequence). The V gene lost 11 bases and the J gene lost 4 bases, with 22 bases spanning the gap. This CDR3 has 15 residues.